One sample yielded the 9 T cell receptor beta chains listed below, sequenced in a study of T-cell memory formation after mild COVID-19. One entry per CDR3 protein, called by TCRdb with MiXCR from the 5' RACE reads. The sample lists under 400,000 distinct CDR3 sequences; under 25% were seen once. The sequenced sample consisted of PBMCs or a T cell subset sorted from them (not recorded which). The receptors derive from an adult woman who had mild COVID-19 (a few samples of this study predate the infection). Cell type and time point are not known.

Only a few counts were recorded for this clonotype. The rearrangement uses TRBV12-3 or TRBV12-4 and TRBJ1-5; TRBD1 is a possible D gene (5 bases). V was pared by 4 bases and J by 3 bases, with 13 bases between. The CDR3 is made up of 15 amino acids. In nucleotides, the CDR3 is TGTGCCAGCAGTTCCGCTCGGGGACTCAATCAGCCCCAGCATTTT. Translation gives CASSSARGLNQPQHF.

The chain recombines TRBV28 with TRBJ2-7; 7 nucleotides align to TRBD1. Germline trimming cut 6 bases from V and 1 base from J; bases unmatched to any gene: 3. The CDR3 sequence is 13 residues long. Germline V gene sequence: CDR1 MDHEN, CDR2 SYDVKM. CDR3 loop: CASRTGQSYEQYF. The CDR3 DNA reads as TGTGCCAGCAGAACGGGACAGTCCTACGAGCAGTACTTC.

The rearrangement uses TRBV12-3 or TRBV12-4 and TRBJ1-1; no reliable D call. Trimming shortened V by 6 bases and J by 1 base, and 12 bases separated the two germline ends. The CDR3 length is 14 residues. The CDR3 protein is CASRPYGENTEAFF. The DNA of the CDR3 is TGTGCCAGCAGACCCTATGGGGAGAACACTGAAGCTTTCTTT.

The chain carries TRBV6-5 and TRBJ2-7; D call uncertain. There are 14 residues in the CDR3. Trimming took 2 bases from V and 0 from J, leaving 8 bases between them. Germline V gene lookup returns CDR1 MNHEY and CDR2 SVGAGI. The CDR3 loop reads CASSYEVDSYEQYF. CDR3 nucleotides: TGTGCCAGCAGTTACGAGGTAGACTCCTACGAGCAGTACTTC.

The chain is built from TRBV7-6 and TRBJ2-7; TRBD2 aligns across 16 bases. This CDR3 has 16 residues. The V segment lost 5 bases and the J segment 7 bases; nucleotides outside the gene matches: 8. The V gene's germline CDR1 is SGHVS and CDR2 FNYEAQ. In nucleotides, the CDR3 is TGTGCCAGCAGCCCCGGGACTAGCGGGGGGGCGAGGGAGCAGTACTTC. Translation: CASSPGTSGGAREQYF.

This sequence joins TRBV6-1 and TRBJ2-7; D remains ambiguous. V was shortened by 7 bases and J by 4 bases, with 23 bases between the two germline ends. Germline values: CDR1 MNHNS, CDR2 SASEGT. This CDR3 region has 16 residues. The CDR3 loop reads CASTPNPGLSRYEQYF. The CDR3 DNA is TGTGCCAGCACTCCAAACCCAGGCCTTTCTCGGTACGAGCAGTACTTC.

V gene TRBV30 combines with J gene TRBJ1-2; maybe TRBD1 (5 bases). The CDR3 has 13 amino acids. CDR1 is GTSNPN, CDR2 SVGIG, per germline (reference sequence). V was pared by 5 bases and J by 4 bases, with 14 bases between. The DNA for the CDR3 is TGTGCCTGGGCTGTCCAGGGAGGCTATGGCTACACCTTC. This encodes CAWAVQGGYGYTF. Filled out from reference TRBV30 and TRBJ1-2, the complete variable domain reads SQTIHQWPATLVQPVGSPLSLECTVEGTSNPNLYWYRQAAGRGLQLLFYSVGIGQISSEVPQNLSASRPQDRQFILSSKKLLLSDSGFYLCAWAVQGGYGYTFGSGTRLTVV.

J is TRBJ2-3 and V is TRBV7-9, with 11 nucleotides matching TRBD1. This CDR3 contains 16 residues. J was trimmed by 3 bases and V by 5 bases; bases with no gene match: 7. Per the germline V gene, CDR1 is SEHNR and CDR2 is FQNEAQ (reference sequence). The CDR3 spells CASSPWGQGETDTQYF. CDR3 DNA: TGTGCCAGCAGCCCGTGGGGACAGGGGGAAACAGATACGCAGTATTTT.

The CDR3 is CASSQEYQGRFTEAFF. The CDR3 bases are TGTGCCAGCAGCCAAGAGTACCAGGGGAGGTTTACTGAAGCTTTCTTT. This sequence joins TRBV3-1 and TRBJ1-1, with D possibly matching TRBD1 (6 bases). This CDR3 has 16 amino acids. Germline loops: CDR1 LGHDT, CDR2 YNNKEL (reference sequence). The V and J ends lost 0 bases and 5 bases respectively, with 16 bases between them. The variable domain in full, completed from reference TRBV3-1 and TRBJ1-1, reads DTAVSQTPKYLVTQMGNDKSIKCEQNLGHDTMYWYKQDSKKFLKIMFSYNNKELIINETVPNRFSPKSPDKAHLNLHINSLELGDSAVYFCASSQEYQGRFTEAFFGQGTRLTVV.